The 4 T cell receptor beta chains below all came from one sample that was sequenced in a study of blood T cell repertoires in COVID-19. Clones were read by immunoSEQ multiplex PCR, and TCRdb kept only the in-frame ones, dropping some. This sample carries 180,000 or so clones, about three quarters of them seen once, and the ten largest clones take under 3.5%. Sequencing input: peripheral blood. The receptors derive from a woman older than 75 with active or convalescent COVID-19.

This clone was seen only once. V and J are TRBV19 and TRBJ2-1, with 7 bases identical to TRBD1. The CDR3 totals 13 residues. CDR1 is LNHDA and CDR2 is SQIVND in the germline V gene (reference sequence). Trimming removed 5 bases from V and 7 bases from J; junction bases left unmatched: 5. The CDR3 sequence: CASSYNRGNEQFF. The CDR3 nucleotides read TGTGCCAGTAGTTACAACAGGGGAAATGAGCAGTTCTTC.

The gene calls are TRBV9 and TRBJ1-6, with D tentatively TRBD1 (6 bases). The CDR3 runs 14 residues. V was shortened by 4 bases and J by 8 bases, with 13 bases between the two germline ends. CDR1 is SGDLS, CDR2 YYNGEE, per germline. The CDR3 protein is CASSLTGIDSPLHF. Written as DNA, the CDR3 is TGTGCCAGCAGCTTAACAGGGATTGATTCACCCCTCCACTTT.

The chain has TRBV5-1 and TRBJ1-1, with D hard to call. From germline, CDR1 is SGHRS and CDR2 YFSETQ. Trimming pared 2 bases from V and 6 bases from J, leaving 20 bases between. The CDR3 contains 16 residues. CDR3 sequence (DNA): TGCGCCAGCAGCTTTCTCCCCCATGAGACGCGGGCTGAAGCTTTCTTT. It is translated as CASSFLPHETRAEAFF.

The chain combines TRBV7-7 with TRBJ2-1; TRBD2 is a possible D gene (7 bases). The CDR3 extends over 15 amino acids. Per germline, CDR1 SSHAT and CDR2 FNYEAQ (reference sequence). V was clipped by 5 bases and J by 7 bases, with 18 bases between them. CDR3: CASSRDRGAKNEQFF. Here the CDR3 DNA reads TGTGCCAGCAGCCGGGATCGGGGGGCAAAGAATGAGCAGTTCTTC.